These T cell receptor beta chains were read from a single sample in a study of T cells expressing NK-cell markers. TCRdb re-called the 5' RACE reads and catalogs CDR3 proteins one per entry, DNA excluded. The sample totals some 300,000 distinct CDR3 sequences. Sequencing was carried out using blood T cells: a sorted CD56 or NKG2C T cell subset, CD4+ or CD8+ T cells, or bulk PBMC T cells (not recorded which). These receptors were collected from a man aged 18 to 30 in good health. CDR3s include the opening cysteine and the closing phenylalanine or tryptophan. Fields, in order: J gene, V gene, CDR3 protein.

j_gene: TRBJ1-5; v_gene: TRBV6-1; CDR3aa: CATAREGGNQPQHF
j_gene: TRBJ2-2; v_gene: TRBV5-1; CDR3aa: CASSRTSGRTGELFF
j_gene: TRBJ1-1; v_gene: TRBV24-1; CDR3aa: CATSDPTGGKAEAFF
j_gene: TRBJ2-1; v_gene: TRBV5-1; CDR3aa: CASKIYGTSDEQFF
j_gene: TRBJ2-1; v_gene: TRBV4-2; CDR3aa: CASSQDLGFVIGGSYNEQFF
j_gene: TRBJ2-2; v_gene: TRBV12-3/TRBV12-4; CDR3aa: CASTGDQNTGELFF
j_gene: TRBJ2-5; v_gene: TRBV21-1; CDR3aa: CASSKGGTGTGSRETQYF
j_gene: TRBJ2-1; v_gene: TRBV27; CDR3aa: CASRGLAVLSDEQFF
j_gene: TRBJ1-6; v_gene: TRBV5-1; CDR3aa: CASSDTDRGNSPLHF
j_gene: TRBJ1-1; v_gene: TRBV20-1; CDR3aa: CSARYAKPGQQLRGTEAFF
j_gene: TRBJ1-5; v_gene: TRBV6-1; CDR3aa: CASSEEGDSNQPQHF
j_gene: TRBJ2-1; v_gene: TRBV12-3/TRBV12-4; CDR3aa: CASRTSANPFDEQFF
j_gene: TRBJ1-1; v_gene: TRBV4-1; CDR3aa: CASSQPVPQYTEAFF
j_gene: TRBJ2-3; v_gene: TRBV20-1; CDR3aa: CSAKTVRATDTQYF
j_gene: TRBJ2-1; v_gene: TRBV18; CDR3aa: CASSPRQGALYEQFF
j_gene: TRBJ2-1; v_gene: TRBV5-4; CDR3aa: CASSLEYTSGRSSYNEQFF
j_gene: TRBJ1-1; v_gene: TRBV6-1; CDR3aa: CAVLTPIGNTEAFF
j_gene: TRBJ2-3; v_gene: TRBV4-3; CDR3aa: CASSQAGRGLSDTQYF
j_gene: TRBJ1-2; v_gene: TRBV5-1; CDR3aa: CASYLDSQNYGYTF
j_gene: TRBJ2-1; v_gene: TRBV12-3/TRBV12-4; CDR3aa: CASSFQGAAEQFF
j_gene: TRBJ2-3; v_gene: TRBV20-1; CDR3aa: CSAPPTPGHTQYF
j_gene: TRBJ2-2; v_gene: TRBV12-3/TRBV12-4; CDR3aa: CATGTVNTGELFF
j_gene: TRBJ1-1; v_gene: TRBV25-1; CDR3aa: CASSEYRRLITEAFF
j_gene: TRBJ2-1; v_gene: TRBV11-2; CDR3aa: CASSPTPLGEQFF
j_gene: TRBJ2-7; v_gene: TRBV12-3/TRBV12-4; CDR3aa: CASSLGGYSYEQYF
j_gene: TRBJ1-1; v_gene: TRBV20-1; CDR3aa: CSATIAGGAWNTEAFF